The 10 T cell receptor beta chains in this list originate from one sample, sequenced in a study of radiation and T cells in renal cell carcinoma. The treatment here: treatment-naive control, cytoreductive nephrectomy. Clones were read by immunoSEQ multiplex PCR, and TCRdb kept only the in-frame ones, dropping some. Of some 16,000 clones listed, 55% to 60% are singletons. The material sequenced was tumor tissue, taken from a patient whose treatment was nephrectomy without radiotherapy. All receptors derive from a man aged 45-60 years with renal cell carcinoma.

The rearrangement joins TRBV5-1 to TRBJ2-7; 8 bases agree with TRBD2. The CDR3 is 14 amino acids. In germline, CDR1 is SGHRS, CDR2 YFSETQ. Germline trimming cut 3 bases from V and 5 bases from J; bases unmatched to any gene: 7. The CDR3 is CASSSEREFDEQYF. The CDR3 coding sequence is TGCGCCAGCAGCTCTGAGCGGGAGTTCGACGAGCAGTACTTC.

The chain is built from TRBV9 and TRBJ1-3; unclear D gene. Germline V lookup: CDR1 SGDLS, CDR2 YYNGEE. The germline V and J ends were trimmed by 0 bases and 0 bases, with 19 bases remaining between them. The CDR3 contains 19 residues. The CDR3 DNA sequence: TGTGCCAGCAGCGTAGGGGTAAATATTGGTGGGGACTCTGGAAACACCATATATTTT. It specifies CASSVGVNIGGDSGNTIYF.

This clone was counted only a few times. This CDR3 reads CAWKGNTNTYEQYF. As DNA, the CDR3 is TGTGCCTGGAAGGGGAATACTAATACCTACGAGCAGTACTTC. The rearrangement links TRBV30 to TRBJ2-7, with D possibly being TRBD1 (5 bases). The CDR3 consists of 14 residues. Germline V lookup: CDR1 GTSNPN, CDR2 SVGIG (reference sequence). V dropped 4 bases and J dropped 2 bases, with 15 bases sitting between them.

The chain uses TRBV2 and TRBJ1-2; possibly TRBD1 for D (6 bases). V shed 6 bases and J shed 7 bases, with 15 bases lying between them. The CDR3 runs to 13 residues. Germline loops: CDR1 SNHLY, CDR2 FYNNEI. The CDR3 region is CASRKQGMRGYTF. In nucleotides, the CDR3 is TGTGCCAGCAGGAAACAGGGAATGCGTGGCTACACCTTC. Full variable domain (remainder filled in from reference TRBV2 and TRBJ1-2): EPEVTQTPSHQVTQMGQEVILRCVPISNHLYFYWYRQILGQKVEFLVSFYNNEISEKSEIFDDQFSVERPDGSNFTLKIRSTKLEDSAMYFCASRKQGMRGYTFGSGTRLTVV.

This clone was found once. The chain couples TRBV5-1 to TRBJ2-1, with 7 bases identical to TRBD1. CDR1 and CDR2 (germline): SGHRS, YFSETQ. The CDR3 is 13 amino acids. V was clipped by 2 bases and J by 5 bases; unmatched bases: 1. Here the CDR3 DNA reads TGCGCCAGCAGCTTCGGGACAGACAATGAGCAGTTCTTC. This encodes CASSFGTDNEQFF. Full variable domain (rest looked up from reference TRBV5-1 and TRBJ2-1): KAGVTQTPRYLIKTRGQQVTLSCSPISGHRSVSWYQQTPGQGLQFLFEYFSETQRNKGNFPGRFSGRQFSNSRSEMNVSTLELGDSALYLCASSFGTDNEQFFGPGTRLTVL.

The chain uses TRBV6-6 and TRBJ1-3, with D perhaps matching TRBD1 (6 bases). Trimming left V 5 bases short and J 4 bases short, with 15 bases between. The CDR3 has 15 residues. Looked up from germline, CDR1 is MNHNY and CDR2 is SVGAGI (reference sequence). The chain's CDR3 is CASSRFGGQGNTIYF. DNA of the CDR3: TGTGCCAGCAGTCGCTTCGGGGGGCAGGGAAACACCATATATTTT.

Here the CDR3 reads CASSDSNTEAFF. The CDR3 nucleotides are TGTGCCAGCTCAGACAGCAACACTGAAGCTTTCTTT. The J gene is TRBJ1-1, the V gene TRBV6-1; D is possibly TRBD1 (5 bases). V was trimmed by 8 bases and J by 2 bases, leaving 9 bases between them. The germline V gene has CDR1 MNHNS and CDR2 SASEGT. CDR3 length: 12 residues.

The chain is built from TRBV28 and TRBJ1-6; D not resolved. The CDR3 contains 12 residues. CDR1 is MDHEN and CDR2 is SYDVKM in the germline V gene. Deletions cut 6 bases from V and 6 bases from J, with 6 bases between. The CDR3 region has the DNA TGTGCCAGCAGGTCAATTAATTCACCCCTCCACTTT. Its translation: CASRSINSPLHF.

This chain connects TRBV6-5 to TRBJ2-2; no reliable D call. CDR3 length: 12 residues. CDR1 and CDR2 from the germline V gene are MNHEY and SVGAGI. The V end was cut by 5 bases, the J end by 5 bases, with 6 bases between. This chain's CDR3 is CASSKTTGELFF. CDR3 coding DNA: TGTGCCAGCAGTAAAACGACCGGGGAGCTGTTTTTT.

The V gene is TRBV29-1, the J gene TRBJ1-4, with D possibly matching TRBD1 (6 bases). The V gene lost 5 bases and the J gene lost 0 bases, with 13 bases spanning the gap. Germline CDR1 is SQVTM and CDR2 is ANQGSEA. The CDR3 extends over 15 amino acids. In DNA form, the CDR3 reads TGCAGCGTTCTTAGGACAGAAGCAACTAATGAAAAACTGTTTTTT. Encoded protein: CSVLRTEATNEKLFF.